The entry below gives a single T cell receptor beta chain sequence along with its context. The data originate from a study of control samples from healthy donors and cancer patients. Profiled with immunoSEQ multiplex PCR; TCRdb holds only in-frame clones, not every one. Here the sample spans 90,000 to 100,000 clones, 70% to 80% being singletons. CDR3 length: 14 amino acids. V gave up 4 bases and J gave up 7 bases, with 13 bases separating them. Germline assignment: CDR1 SNHLY and CDR2 FYNNEI. This receptor was identified in a woman in her twenties or thirties in good health. The rearrangement links TRBV2 to TRBJ1-4; tentatively, D is TRBD1 (5 bases). Material: blood. CDR3 amino acids: CASSAGIVPEKLFF. In DNA form, the CDR3 reads TGTGCCAGCAGTGCAGGGATCGTACCTGAAAAACTGTTTTTT.